The 12 T cell receptor beta chains below were found in one sample sequenced in a study of T cell responses to AZD1222 COVID-19 vaccine. Sequencing used immunoSEQ multiplex PCR; TCRdb keeps in-frame clones, though not all of them. This sample yields more than 95,000 clones, of which approximately 91% are seen a single time; approximately 18% belongs to the top ten. The sample here was peripheral blood, taken on day 0 of AZD1222 vaccination. The receptor set was obtained from an adult in good health.

This chain joins TRBV19 and TRBJ1-5; 8 bases align to TRBD1. Germline CDR1 LNHDA, CDR2 SQIVND (reference sequence). After removal of 6 bases from V and 5 bases from J, the junction contained 6 bases not matched to a gene. The CDR3 runs to 14 residues. CDR3 in amino acids: CASSSDRVDQPQHF. CDR3 bases: TGTGCCAGTAGCTCGGACAGGGTGGATCAGCCCCAGCATTTT. Full variable domain (remainder filled in from reference TRBV19 and TRBJ1-5): DGGITQSPKYLFRKEGQNVTLSCEQNLNHDAMYWYRQDPGQGLRLIYYSQIVNDFQKGDIAEGYSVSREKKESFPLTVTSAQKNPTAFYLCASSSDRVDQPQHFGDGTRLSIL.

V is TRBV5-6 and J is TRBJ2-1, with D perhaps TRBD2 (5 bases). Between the trimmed V and J ends, which lost 2 bases and 8 bases, there was a span of 17 bases. This CDR3 is built from 15 residues. CDR1 is SGHDT, CDR2 YYEEEE, per germline. The CDR3 DNA is TGTGCCAGCAGCTTAGGGAGACTAATGGGTTATGAGCAGTTCTTC. Encoded protein: CASSLGRLMGYEQFF. The whole variable domain, remainder taken from reference TRBV5-6 and TRBJ2-1, is DAGVTQSPTHLIKTRGQQVTLRCSPKSGHDTVSWYQQALGQGPQFIFQYYEEEERQRGNFPDRFSGHQFPNYSSELNVNALLLGDSALYLCASSLGRLMGYEQFFGPGTRLTVL.

This chain joins TRBV5-1 and TRBJ1-1; possible D gene TRBD1, 5 bases. Germline loops: CDR1 SGHRS, CDR2 YFSETQ. The CDR3 spans 16 residues. V dropped 2 bases and J dropped 1 base, with 15 bases sitting between them. CDR3 nucleotides: TGCGCCAGCAGCTTTAAGTTCTCCAGGGCGAACACTGAAGCTTTCTTT. Translated, it gives CASSFKFSRANTEAFF.

This sequence joins TRBV5-1 and TRBJ2-7, with D hard to call. V lost 0 bases and J 4 bases, leaving 14 bases between the germline ends. CDR1 is SGHRS and CDR2 is YFSETQ in the germline V gene. This CDR3 is built from 15 residues. The CDR3 region is CASSLESSVGYEQYF. In DNA form, the CDR3 reads TGCGCCAGCAGCTTGGAGTCCTCCGTTGGATACGAGCAGTACTTC.

The V call is TRBV9, the J call TRBJ2-3, with 9 positions matching TRBD2. Trimming at V came to 4 bases and at J to 0 bases, leaving 6 bases not matched to a gene. The germline V gene encodes CDR1 SGDLS and CDR2 YYNGEE. The CDR3 has 16 residues. The CDR3 spells CASSPPSGESTDTQYF. In DNA form, the CDR3 reads TGTGCCAGCAGCCCCCCTAGCGGGGAGAGCACAGATACGCAGTATTTT. Variable domain in full (rest from reference TRBV9 and TRBJ2-3): DSGVTQTPKHLITATGQRVTLRCSPRSGDLSVYWYQQSLDQGLQFLIQYYNGEERAKGNILERFSAQQFPDLHSELNLSSLELGDSALYFCASSPPSGESTDTQYFGPGTRLTVL.

The chain couples TRBV7-3 to TRBJ1-1, with 10 bases aligning to TRBD1. Germline-derived CDR1 and CDR2 are SGHTA and FQGTGA. Unmatched junction bases numbered 2, after V lost 1 base and J lost 0 bases. The CDR3 extends over 16 amino acids. The CDR3 is CASSLMGQGMNTEAFF. DNA for the CDR3: TGTGCCAGCAGCTTAATGGGACAGGGGATGAACACTGAAGCTTTCTTT.

The chain combines TRBV7-6 with TRBJ1-1; TRBD1 agrees at 7 bases. The germline V gene has CDR1 SGHVS and CDR2 FNYEAQ. The CDR3 loop spans 13 amino acids. With 4 bases clipped from V and 11 bases from J, the junction kept 10 bases outside the gene matches. CDR3 in amino acids: CASSSQTGSEAFF. CDR3 DNA sequence: TGTGCCAGCAGCTCCCAGACAGGGTCGGAGGCTTTCTTT.

This chain links TRBV5-1 with TRBJ2-7; tentatively, D is TRBD1 or TRBD2 (5 bases each). Trimming stripped 4 bases from V and 2 bases from J, with 19 bases between. The CDR3 is made up of 16 amino acids. Germline assignment: CDR1 SGHRS and CDR2 YFSETQ. The CDR3 DNA is TGCGCCAGCAGCGGAACCTGGGGGTACCCTACCTACGAGCAGTACTTC. It specifies CASSGTWGYPTYEQYF. The full variable domain, rest sourced from reference TRBV5-1 and TRBJ2-7, is KAGVTQTPRYLIKTRGQQVTLSCSPISGHRSVSWYQQTPGQGLQFLFEYFSETQRNKGNFPGRFSGRQFSNSRSEMNVSTLELGDSALYLCASSGTWGYPTYEQYFGPGTRLTVT.

V is TRBV29-1 and J is TRBJ1-2, with TRBD1 identical over 7 bases. V trimming: 4 bases; J trimming: 7 bases; junction bases outside the gene matches: 6. Germline V gene lookup returns CDR1 SQVTM and CDR2 ANQGSEA. This CDR3 has 12 residues. The CDR3, as DNA: TGCAGCGTTGCGGACAGGATTTTTGGCTACACCTTC. Translation: CSVADRIFGYTF.

V usage is TRBV4-1 and J usage is TRBJ2-1; D may be TRBD2 (7 bases). Trimming took off 5 bases at V and 9 bases at J, with 23 bases between the two ends. The CDR3 is 16 amino acids. Germline V gene sequence: CDR1 MGHRA, CDR2 YSYEKL. The CDR3 coding sequence is TGCGCCAGCAGCACAAGACTAGTGGGGGGGCATGGTGAGCAGTTCTTC. Protein: CASSTRLVGGHGEQFF.

About this clone itself: Mismatch with germline at one junction end may stem from a read error. The gene calls are TRBV12-3 or TRBV12-4 and TRBJ1-2; 8 nucleotides agree with TRBD1. The CDR3 runs to 12 residues. Here the CDR3 reads CASSHRVEDRVF. In nucleotides, the CDR3 is TGTGCCAGCAGTCATAGGGTAGAGGACAGGGTCTTC.

This clone was picked up one time. V is TRBV11-2 and J is TRBJ2-1, with a weak D call TRBD1 (5 bases). The CDR3 consists of 15 residues. CDR1 and CDR2 (germline): SGHAT, FQNNGV. V gave up 5 bases and J gave up 6 bases, with 17 bases separating them. This CDR3 is CASSNQGQGSNEQFF. CDR3 DNA sequence: TGTGCCAGCAGCAACCAGGGTCAAGGAAGCAATGAGCAGTTCTTC.